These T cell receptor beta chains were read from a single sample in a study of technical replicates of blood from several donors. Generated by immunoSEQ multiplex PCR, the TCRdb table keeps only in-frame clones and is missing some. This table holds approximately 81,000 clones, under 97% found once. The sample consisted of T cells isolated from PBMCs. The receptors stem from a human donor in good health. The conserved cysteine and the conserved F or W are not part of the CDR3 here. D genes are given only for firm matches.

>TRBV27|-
ATSRGNTIY
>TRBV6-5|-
ASTYYGSPIGYT
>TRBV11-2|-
ASSLVGGQPDGYGYT
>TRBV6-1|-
ASIFGSVNEKLF
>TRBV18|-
ASSPRAGASYNEQF
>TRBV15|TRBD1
ATSTGDYNNEQF
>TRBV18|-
ASSLQGIEAF
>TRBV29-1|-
SVVQETQY
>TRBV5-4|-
ASSLGKAVEGQYGYT
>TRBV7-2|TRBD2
ASSLLLAGWINNEQF
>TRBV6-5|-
ASSSLFGYTEAF
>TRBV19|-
ASSMETGREKLF
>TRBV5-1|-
ASSSGLTNTGELF
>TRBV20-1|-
SASRAF
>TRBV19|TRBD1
ASSDRGRTGELF
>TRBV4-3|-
ASSQDSGQSTDTQY
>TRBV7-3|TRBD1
ASSSYRGNEQF
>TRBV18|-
ASSPSLTGTGEQY
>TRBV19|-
ASSITRPLNQPQH
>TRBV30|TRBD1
AWRRTGQATYEQY
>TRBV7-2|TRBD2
ASSSVAGVYEQY
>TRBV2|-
ASKRRGLPEATNEKLF
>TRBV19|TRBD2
ASSSSGNTGELF
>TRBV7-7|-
ASSPRQGSGNTIY
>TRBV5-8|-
ASSLYNEAF
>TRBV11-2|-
ASSLSFENYGYT
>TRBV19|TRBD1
ASKATGEGNTIY
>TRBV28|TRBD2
ASSFEHLAGVEQY
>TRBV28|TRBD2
ASSGSTSGSTDTQY
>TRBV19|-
ASSSRISSYNEQF
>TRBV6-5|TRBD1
ASSRGAMNTEAF
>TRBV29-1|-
SVGAGDQPQH
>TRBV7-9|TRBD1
ASSLGGQSQETQY
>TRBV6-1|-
ASRMDRNYGYT
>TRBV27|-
ASSLFPSDTQY
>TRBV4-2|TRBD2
ASSHGRLAGVNTDTQY
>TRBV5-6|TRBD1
ASSWRTGFGTGELF
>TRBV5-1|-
ASSLATAYEQY
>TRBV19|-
ASSMQGRATGELF
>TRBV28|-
ASSLETGGGISSYEQY
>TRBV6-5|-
ASCSVNGIHNEQF
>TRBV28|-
ASSSVTDTQY
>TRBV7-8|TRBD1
AAMRQGPTEAF
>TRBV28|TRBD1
ASSRTGGKGYT
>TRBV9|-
ASSADTRGTGELF
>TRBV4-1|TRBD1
ASSQAGTGSVSYT
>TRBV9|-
ASSVTRASGTDTQY
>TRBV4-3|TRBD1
ASSPGQVLTGELF
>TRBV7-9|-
ASSFGEKLF
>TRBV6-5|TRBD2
ASSRTSGTGEQY
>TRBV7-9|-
AVGIRERTEAF
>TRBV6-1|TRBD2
ASSEVLAGVNEQF
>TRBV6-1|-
ASSEELVADTQY
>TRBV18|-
ASTLPPAGYNEQF
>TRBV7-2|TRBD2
ASSLADGLAGTQY
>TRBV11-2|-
ASSLERELYEQY
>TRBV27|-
ASSLAGADTQY
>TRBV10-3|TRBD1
AIRDRGSYGYT
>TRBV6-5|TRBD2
ASSPGLATSKTQY